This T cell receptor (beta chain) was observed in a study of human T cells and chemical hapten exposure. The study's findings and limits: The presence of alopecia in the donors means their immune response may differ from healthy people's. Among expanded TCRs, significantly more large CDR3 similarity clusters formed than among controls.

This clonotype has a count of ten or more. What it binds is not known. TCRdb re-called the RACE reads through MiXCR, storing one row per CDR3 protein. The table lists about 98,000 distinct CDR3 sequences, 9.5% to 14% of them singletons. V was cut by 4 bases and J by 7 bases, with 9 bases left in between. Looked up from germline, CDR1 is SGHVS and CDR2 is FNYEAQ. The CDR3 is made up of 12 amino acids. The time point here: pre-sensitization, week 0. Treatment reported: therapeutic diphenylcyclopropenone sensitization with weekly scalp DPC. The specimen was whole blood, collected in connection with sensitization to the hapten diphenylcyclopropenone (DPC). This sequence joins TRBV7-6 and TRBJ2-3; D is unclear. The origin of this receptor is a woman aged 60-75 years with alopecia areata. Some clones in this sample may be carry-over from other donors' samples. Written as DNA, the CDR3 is TGTGCCAGCAGCTCAAGGGTAAATACGCAGTATTTT. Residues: CASSSRVNTQYF.